This T cell receptor (beta chain) was sequenced for a study of cytomegalovirus exposure and HLA in healthy donors. Study results and limitations: Cytomegalovirus-associated status was assigned to approximately 160 TCR beta chains. Subsequent analysis found a tendency for first-cohort TCR clusters to co-occur within the approximately 130 validation repertoires.

The repertoire was sequenced with immunoSEQ multiplex PCR; TCRdb's copy has only in-frame clones and lacks some. The sample consists of 150,000 to 200,000 clones, 85% of them appearing once. Germline V lookup: CDR1 SNHLY, CDR2 FYNNEI. The CDR3 spans 18 residues. The V end lost 5 bases, the J end lost 4 bases, and 26 bases lay between the germline ends. Points on this clone: Its target is unknown.

Sequencing input: PBMCs. This clonotype was obtained from a man between 25 and 39 years old in good health and CMV-seropositive. This chain joins TRBV2 and TRBJ1-2, with D perhaps TRBD1 (5 bases). The CDR3 nucleotides read TGTGCCAGCAGTAAAAGCACTTCTGACAGCCGACACCTCTATGGCTACACCTTC. This sequence encodes CASSKSTSDSRHLYGYTF.